The present T cell receptor beta chain was sequenced within a study of OX40 agonist ivuxolimab in advanced cancers. Background on the study: The patients received agonistic anti-OX40 (CD134) antibody ivuxolimab. Patients treated during dose escalation were battling hepatocellular carcinoma, melanoma, renal cell or head and neck cancer.

Study-wide points: Circulating CD4+ and CD8+ T cells showed clonal expansion by week 6 at 0.1 to 3.0 mg/kg.

The CDR3 covers 14 residues. The germline gives CDR1 SGHTS, CDR2 YDEGEE. Only in-frame clones appear in the TCRdb table, and some are missing; sequencing was by immunoSEQ multiplex PCR. This sample has tens of thousands of clones; approximately 89% occur once, and the top ten carry 2.2%. For this clone: What it binds is unknown. One junction end disagrees with the germline gene, perhaps due to a read error.

Blood samples were obtained at baseline, cycle 4 day 1, and cycle 7 day 1. This chain links TRBV5-8 with TRBJ1-6, with D unclear. Source: CD4+ or CD8+ T cells sorted from blood, taken in a trial of the OX40 agonist ivuxolimab. The TCR originated in an adult with an advanced solid tumor such as melanoma, head and neck, liver or kidney cancer. The CDR3 here is CASSLGLLNSPLHF. Written as DNA, the CDR3 is TGCGCCAGCAGCCTGGGTCTCCTTAATTCACCCCTCCACTTT.